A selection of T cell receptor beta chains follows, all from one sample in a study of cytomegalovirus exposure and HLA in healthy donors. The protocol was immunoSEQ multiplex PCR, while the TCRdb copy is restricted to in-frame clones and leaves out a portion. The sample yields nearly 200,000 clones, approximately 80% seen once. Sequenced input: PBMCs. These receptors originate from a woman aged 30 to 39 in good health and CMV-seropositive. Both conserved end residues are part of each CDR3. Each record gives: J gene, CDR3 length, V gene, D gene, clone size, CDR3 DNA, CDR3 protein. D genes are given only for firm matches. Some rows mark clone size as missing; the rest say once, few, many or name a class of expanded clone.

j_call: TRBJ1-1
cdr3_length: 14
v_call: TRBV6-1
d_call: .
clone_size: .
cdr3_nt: TGTGCCAGCAGTACGGCCGCGACAAACACTGAAGCTTTCTTT
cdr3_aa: CASSTAATNTEAFF

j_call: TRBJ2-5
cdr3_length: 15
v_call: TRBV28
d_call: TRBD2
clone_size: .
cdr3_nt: TGTGCCAGCAGTTTACTTACTAGCGCACAAGAGACCCAGTACTTC
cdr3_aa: CASSLLTSAQETQYF

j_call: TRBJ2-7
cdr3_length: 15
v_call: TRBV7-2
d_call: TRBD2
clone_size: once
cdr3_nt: TGTGCCAGCAGCCCCCTTCGGGAGGGCCCCTACGAGCAGTACTTC
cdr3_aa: CASSPLREGPYEQYF

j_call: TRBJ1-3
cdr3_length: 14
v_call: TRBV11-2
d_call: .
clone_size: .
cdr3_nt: TGTGCCAGCAGCTTAGCCTACTCTGGAAACACCATATATTTT
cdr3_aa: CASSLAYSGNTIYF

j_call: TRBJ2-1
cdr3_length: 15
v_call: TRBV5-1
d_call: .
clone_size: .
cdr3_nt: TGCGCCAGCAGCTTTGCGGGGATAGCAGGTAATGAGCAGTTCTTC
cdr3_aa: CASSFAGIAGNEQFF

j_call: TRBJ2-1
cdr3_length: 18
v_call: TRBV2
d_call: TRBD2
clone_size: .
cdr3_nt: TGTGCCAGCCAGGGCCGGACTAGCGGGACGCCTCTTTACAATGAGCAGTTCTTC
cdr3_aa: CASQGRTSGTPLYNEQFF

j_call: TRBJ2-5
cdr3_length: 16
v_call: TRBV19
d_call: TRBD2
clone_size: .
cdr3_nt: TGTGCCAGTAGTATAGCCGGCGGGAGGGCCAGTGAGACCCAGTACTTC
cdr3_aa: CASSIAGGRASETQYF

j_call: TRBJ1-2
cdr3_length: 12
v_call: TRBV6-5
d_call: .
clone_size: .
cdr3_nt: TGTGCCAGCAGTTCAGTGGTCAATGGCTACACCTTC
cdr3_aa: CASSSVVNGYTF

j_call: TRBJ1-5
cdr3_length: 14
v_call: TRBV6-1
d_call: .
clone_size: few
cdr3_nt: TGTGCCAGCAGTGAAACACCTAGCAATCAGCCCCAGCATTTT
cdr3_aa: CASSETPSNQPQHF

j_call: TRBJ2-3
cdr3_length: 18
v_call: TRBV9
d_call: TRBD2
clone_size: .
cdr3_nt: TGTGCCAGCAGCGTTGCCCTGGGACTAGCGGGCCACACAGATACGCAGTATTTT
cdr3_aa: CASSVALGLAGHTDTQYF

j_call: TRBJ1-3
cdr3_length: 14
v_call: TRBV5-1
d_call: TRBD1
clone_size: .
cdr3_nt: TGCGCCAGCAGGGACAGGGCCTCTGGAAACACCATATATTTT
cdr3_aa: CASRDRASGNTIYF

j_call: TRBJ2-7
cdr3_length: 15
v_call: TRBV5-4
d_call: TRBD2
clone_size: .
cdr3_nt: TGTGCCAGCAGCAGCGGGACGCCACGACACTACGAGCAGTACTTC
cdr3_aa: CASSSGTPRHYEQYF

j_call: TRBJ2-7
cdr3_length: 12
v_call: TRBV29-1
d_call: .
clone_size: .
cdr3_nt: TGCAGCGTTGGTCGGACTTCTTACGAGCAGTACTTC
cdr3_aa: CSVGRTSYEQYF

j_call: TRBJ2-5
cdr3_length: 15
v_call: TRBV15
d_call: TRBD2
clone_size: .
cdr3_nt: TGTGCCACCAGCAGAGAGGGCGGGAGGGCAGAGACCCAGTACTTC
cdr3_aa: CATSREGGRAETQYF

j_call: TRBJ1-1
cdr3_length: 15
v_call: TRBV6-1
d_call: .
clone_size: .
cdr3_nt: TGTGCCAGCAGTGATGAAGGTCGGAGACAGGTCGAAGCTTTCTTT
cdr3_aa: CASSDEGRRQVEAFF

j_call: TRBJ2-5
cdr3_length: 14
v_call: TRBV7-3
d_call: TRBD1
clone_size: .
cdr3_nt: TGTGCCAGCAGCCCCAGGGGGAGCGGTGAGACCCAGTACTTC
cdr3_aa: CASSPRGSGETQYF

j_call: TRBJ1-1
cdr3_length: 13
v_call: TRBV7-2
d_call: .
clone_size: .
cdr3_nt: TGTGCCAGCAGGTGGGCGGAGGGGACTGAAGCTTTCTTT
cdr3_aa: CASRWAEGTEAFF

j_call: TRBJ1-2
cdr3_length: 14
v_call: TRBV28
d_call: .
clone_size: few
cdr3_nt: TGTGCCAGCAGTCCCACTCCCGGGGGGTATGGCTACACCTTC
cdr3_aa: CASSPTPGGYGYTF

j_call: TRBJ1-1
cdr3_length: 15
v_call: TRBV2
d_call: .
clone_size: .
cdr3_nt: TGTGCCAGCAGTGAATCGACAGGCAGTAGAACTGAAGCTTTCTTT
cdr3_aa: CASSESTGSRTEAFF

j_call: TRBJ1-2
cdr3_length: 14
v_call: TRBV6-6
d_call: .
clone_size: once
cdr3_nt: TGTGCCAGCAGCCGACTTGCCGAAGCTACAGGGTCGGTCTTC
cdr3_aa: CASSRLAEATGSVF

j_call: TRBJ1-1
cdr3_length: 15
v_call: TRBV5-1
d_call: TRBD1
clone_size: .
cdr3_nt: TGCGCCAGCAGCTTACGACAGGGGGCATCCACTGAAGCTTTCTTT
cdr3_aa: CASSLRQGASTEAFF

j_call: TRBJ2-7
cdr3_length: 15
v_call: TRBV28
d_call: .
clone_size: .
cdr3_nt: TGTGCCAGCACTGCGACAGGGGACTACCTCTACGAGCAGTACTTC
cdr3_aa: CASTATGDYLYEQYF

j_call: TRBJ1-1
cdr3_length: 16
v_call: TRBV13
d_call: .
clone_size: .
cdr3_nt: TGTGCCAGCAGCCGACAGTTCACACCACTGAACACTGAAGCTTTCTTT
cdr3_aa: CASSRQFTPLNTEAFF

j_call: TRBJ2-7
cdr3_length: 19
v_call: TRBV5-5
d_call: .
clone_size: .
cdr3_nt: TGTGCCAGCAGCCCAGGCCAGGGGTCGCCCGGGATCCGGCCTTACGAGCAGTACTTC
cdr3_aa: CASSPGQGSPGIRPYEQYF

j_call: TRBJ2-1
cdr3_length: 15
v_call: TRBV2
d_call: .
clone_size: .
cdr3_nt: TGTGCCAGCAGTGGAGGGATAGGGTCCTACAATGAGCAGTTCTTC
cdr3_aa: CASSGGIGSYNEQFF

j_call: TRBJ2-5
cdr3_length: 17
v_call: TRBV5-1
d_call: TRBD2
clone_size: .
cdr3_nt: TGCGCCAGCAGATACCGAGCGGGAGAGATAAATCAAGAGACCCAGTACTTC
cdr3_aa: CASRYRAGEINQETQYF

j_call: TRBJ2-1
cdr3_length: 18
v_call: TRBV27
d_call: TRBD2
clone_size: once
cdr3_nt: TGTGCCAGCAGTCTAGGGACTAGCGGGAGATTGTCCTACAATGAGCAGTTCTTC
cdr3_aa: CASSLGTSGRLSYNEQFF

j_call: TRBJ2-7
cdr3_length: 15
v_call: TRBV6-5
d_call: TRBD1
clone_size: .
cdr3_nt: TGTGCCAGCGCCCCTGTATGGGACAGTTCCTACGAGCAGTACTTC
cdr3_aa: CASAPVWDSSYEQYF

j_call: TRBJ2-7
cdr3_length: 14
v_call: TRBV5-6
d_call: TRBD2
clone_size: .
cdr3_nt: TGTGCCAGCACCGTGGGGACTATTCCCTACGAGCAGTACTTC
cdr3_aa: CASTVGTIPYEQYF